Listed below are T cell receptor beta chains from one sample, sequenced in a study of cytomegalovirus exposure and HLA in healthy donors. Profiling relied on immunoSEQ multiplex PCR, and the TCRdb table lists in-frame clones only, not all of them. The table has some 130,000 clones, around three quarters seen once; the top ten hold 3% to 4%. Sample: PBMCs. Receptor source: a woman in her 30s in good health and CMV-seropositive. The CDR3 runs from the conserved cysteine through the conserved F or W. The D gene is left open where the match is weak. A row's size may be missing; if present it is once, few, many or a size class.

v_call,d_call,clone_size,j_call,cdr3_nt,cdr3_aa
TRBV5-6,.,.,TRBJ1-2,TGTGCCAGCAGCTTGTACAGCTATGGCTACACCTTC,CASSLYSYGYTF
TRBV4-2,.,.,TRBJ1-3,TGTGCCAGCAGCCAAACAGATGTCTCTGGAAACACCATATATTTT,CASSQTDVSGNTIYF
TRBV4-3,.,.,TRBJ2-3,TGCGCCAGCAGCCAAAACTCAGGGCAAAGAACAGATACGCAGTATTTT,CASSQNSGQRTDTQYF
TRBV28,TRBD1,once,TRBJ1-4,TGTGCCAGCAGTTTGGGCAGGGGGATTCGAGTTAATGAAAAACTGTTTTTT,CASSLGRGIRVNEKLFF
TRBV7-9,.,.,TRBJ2-5,TGTGCCAGCAGCCCACTACTGGAGGAGGAGACCCAGTACTTC,CASSPLLEEETQYF
TRBV5-6,.,.,TRBJ2-2,TGTGCCAGCAGCCGAGCCACCAACACCGGGGAGCTGTTTTTT,CASSRATNTGELFF
TRBV29-1,.,.,TRBJ2-4,TGCAGCGCTGCAGGGTCGGGCAAAAACATTCAGTACTTC,CSAAGSGKNIQYF
TRBV19,.,.,TRBJ2-6,TGTGCCAGTACCCTATCGGGGTACGGGGCCAACGTCCTGACTTTC,CASTLSGYGANVLTF
TRBV10-1,TRBD1,.,TRBJ2-3,TGCGCCAGCAGTGCAGGGGGCGCAAGAGATACGCAGTATTTT,CASSAGGARDTQYF
TRBV10-3,TRBD1,once,TRBJ2-1,TGTGCCATCACACCCGGGACAGGGATGTACAATGAGCAGTTCTTC,CAITPGTGMYNEQFF
TRBV25-1,.,.,TRBJ2-3,TGTGCCAGCAGTTGGAACAGGGCGTTTGATACGCAGTATTTT,CASSWNRAFDTQYF
TRBV13,.,.,TRBJ1-6,TGTGCCAGCAGCTCGTTGGCGGGTAATTCACCCCTCCACTTT,CASSSLAGNSPLHF
TRBV4-3,TRBD2,.,TRBJ2-5,TGCGCCAGCAGCCAAGGTAGCGGGGGGGGCCTTTTTTATCAAGAGACCCAGTACTTC,CASSQGSGGGLFYQETQYF
TRBV7-9,.,.,TRBJ2-7,TGTGCCAGCAGCTCGGACAACTCCTACGAGCAGTACTTC,CASSSDNSYEQYF
TRBV19,TRBD1,once,TRBJ2-3,TGTGCCAGTAGTTGGACAGGACCTAGCACAGATACGCAGTATTTT,CASSWTGPSTDTQYF
TRBV15,TRBD1,.,TRBJ1-2,TGTGCCACCAGCAAGGACAGGGGGGGCAATGGCTACACCTTC,CATSKDRGGNGYTF
TRBV28,TRBD1,.,TRBJ1-5,TGTGCCAGCAGTTTTGATAGGGGGCTTCAGCCCCAGCATTTT,CASSFDRGLQPQHF
TRBV7-9,.,.,TRBJ2-7,TGTGCCAGCAGCTTATCCCGGACAGCGGTCGTGGGGGAGCAGTACTTC,CASSLSRTAVVGEQYF
TRBV30,TRBD2,once,TRBJ2-2,TGTGCCCCCGGGGACTACCGGGGCGGGGAGCTGTTTTTT,CAPGDYRGGELFF
TRBV4-2,.,.,TRBJ2-7,TGTGCCAGCAGCCAAGATTATATCACAGTGTGGAACGAGCAGTACTTC,CASSQDYITVWNEQYF
TRBV28,.,.,TRBJ1-2,TGTGCCAGCAGAACGAAGGGGGATGGCTACACCTTC,CASRTKGDGYTF
TRBV29-1,.,once,TRBJ2-1,TGCAGCGTTGTTCGCTGGGGCGAGGTAGATGAGCAGTTCTTC,CSVVRWGEVDEQFF
TRBV28,.,.,TRBJ1-1,TGTGCCAGCAAGCAGACAGAGAACACTGAAGCTTTCTTT,CASKQTENTEAFF
TRBV9,TRBD2,.,TRBJ2-1,TGTGCCAGCAGCGTAGGGCGGACTAGCGGGGGGCCGGACAATGAGCAGTTCTTC,CASSVGRTSGGPDNEQFF
TRBV27,TRBD1,.,TRBJ2-7,TGTGCCAGCAGTCCCGAACCGGGACAGGGTTTATACGAGCAGTACTTC,CASSPEPGQGLYEQYF
TRBV5-1,.,medium-sized,TRBJ1-1,TGCGCCAGCAGCGAGAGTAGTTGGAACACTGAAGCTTTCTTT,CASSESSWNTEAFF
TRBV28,.,once,TRBJ1-6,TGTGCCAGCCTGGGACATTTTAATTCACCCCTCCACTTT,CASLGHFNSPLHF
TRBV15,TRBD1,.,TRBJ2-5,TGTGCCACCAGCAGACCCCAGGGGGCGAGGGAGACCCAGTACTTC,CATSRPQGARETQYF
TRBV5-1,.,.,TRBJ2-1,TGCGCCAGCAGCTCCTACAGGGACAATGAGCAGTTCTTC,CASSSYRDNEQFF
TRBV5-6,TRBD1,.,TRBJ1-6,TGTGCCAGCAGCTTTGGGACAGGGAACTTGCACCTCCACTTT,CASSFGTGNLHLHF
TRBV19,.,.,TRBJ1-5,TGTGCCAGTAGGACCAATAAGATCGGGGGTAGGCTCAATCAGCCCCAGCATTTT,CASRTNKIGGRLNQPQHF
TRBV5-1,TRBD2,.,TRBJ2-1,TGCGCCAGCAGCTCCCTAGCGGGGGGGAGCAATGAGCAGTTCTTC,CASSSLAGGSNEQFF
TRBV7-9,TRBD1,.,TRBJ1-1,TGTGCCAGCAGCCGGCGGACAGGGCCCTTAAACACTGAAGCTTTCTTT,CASSRRTGPLNTEAFF
TRBV19,.,.,TRBJ1-1,TGTGCCAGTAGTCCCACGAGGACCTTTACAAGGGGAGCTTTCTTT,CASSPTRTFTRGAFF
TRBV2,TRBD2,.,TRBJ2-7,TGTGCCAGCAGTCCCGGGACTAGCGGGGGGCCTTACTCCTACGAGCAGTACTTC,CASSPGTSGGPYSYEQYF
TRBV14,TRBD1,.,TRBJ2-1,TGTGCCAGCAGAATAACAGGGGGCCGGGACAATGAGCAGTTCTTC,CASRITGGRDNEQFF
TRBV29-1,TRBD2,.,TRBJ2-1,TGCAGCGCGACCCCGGGGAGCGGGGGGGGGTCCTACAATGAGCAGTTCTTC,CSATPGSGGGSYNEQFF
TRBV6-1,.,.,TRBJ1-3,TGTGCCAGCAGTCATCAGTACTCTGGAAACACCATATATTTT,CASSHQYSGNTIYF
TRBV5-6,TRBD1,.,TRBJ2-1,TGTGCCAGCAGCCACGGGACAGGGTTATACAATGAGCAGTTCTTC,CASSHGTGLYNEQFF
TRBV4-3,TRBD2,.,TRBJ2-1,TGCGCCAGCAGCCCCCGGACTAGCGGGGGGAAGCAGTTCTTC,CASSPRTSGGKQFF
TRBV19,.,.,TRBJ1-4,TGTGCCAGTACCCCCACACAGGGTAGAGCAACTAATGAAAAACTGTTTTTT,CASTPTQGRATNEKLFF
TRBV7-9,.,.,TRBJ2-3,TGTTCCAGCAAAGAGGGGGGGGCCATAGATACGCAGTATTTT,CSSKEGGAIDTQYF
TRBV9,.,once,TRBJ2-2,TGTGCCAGCAGCGTAGCTCCTACGACAGATACCGGGGAGCTGTTTTTT,CASSVAPTTDTGELFF
TRBV6-5,.,.,TRBJ2-7,TGTGCCAGCAAAACAGGGTGGGGCTACGAGCAGTACTTC,CASKTGWGYEQYF
TRBV7-2,.,.,TRBJ1-6,TGTGCCAGCAGCAAAGTCGGGGTTCTGGGTTCACCCCTCCACTTT,CASSKVGVLGSPLHF
TRBV6-1,.,.,TRBJ2-7,TGTGCCAGCCAGGCCCATCCCTCCTACGAGCAGTACTTC,CASQAHPSYEQYF
TRBV6-6,TRBD1,.,TRBJ1-2,TGTGCCAGCAGTTACTCGACAGGGGGAGGGGGCTATGGCTACACCTTC,CASSYSTGGGGYGYTF
TRBV7-2,.,.,TRBJ2-2,TGTGCCAGCAGCTTAGTTGGTCTACCTACCGGGGAGCTGTTTTTT,CASSLVGLPTGELFF
TRBV4-3,TRBD1,.,TRBJ1-4,TGCGCCAGCAGCCAGGCGCCGGGACAGATGAATGAAAAACTGTTTTTT,CASSQAPGQMNEKLFF